This TCR beta chain was sequenced for a study of blood T cell repertoires in COVID-19. Overall study context: The United States, Italy and Spain were the sources of the acute and convalescent COVID-19 samples.

Germline assignment: CDR1 SGHTA and CDR2 FQGNSA. The CDR3 covers 12 residues. V shed 5 bases and J shed 0 bases, with 2 bases lying between them. The repertoire was sequenced with immunoSEQ multiplex PCR; TCRdb's copy has only in-frame clones and lacks some. Among about 68,000 clones listed, 80% to 90% were seen once. The clonotype comes from a man aged 50-60 years with acute or convalescent COVID-19. The chain carries TRBV7-2 and TRBJ1-5, with D unclear. Source material: peripheral blood. This CDR3 reads CASSHSNQPQHF. The CDR3 region has the DNA TGTGCCAGCAGCCATAGCAATCAGCCCCAGCATTTT.